This T cell receptor beta chain originates from a study of blood T cells in healthy people across ages. PCR was performed a second time for about 7 to 12 cycles using a sample-barcoded 5' primer and a J-beta primer mix. Every cDNA molecule bore a tag from a template-switch adaptor containing 12 random nucleotides. TCRdb called the 5' RACE reads again in MiXCR, with one record for every CDR3 protein. The profile shows around 1.5 million distinct CDR3 sequences, approximately 59% of them singletons. Findings and limits, study-wide: More naive CD4+ cells and higher diversity were found in long-lived than in aged donors.

The CDR3 spans 13 residues. Trimming pared 1 base from V and 8 bases from J, leaving 11 bases between. Germline CDR1 is LGHNA and CDR2 is YSLEER. This clonotype occurred a few times. Antigen specificity is unknown. The sequence came from a man between 18 and 29 years old in good health. The material sequenced was blood. J is TRBJ1-2 and V is TRBV4-3; D unresolved. The CDR3 spells CASSQVAGWGYTF. The CDR3 DNA sequence: TGCGCCAGCAGCCAAGTGGCGGGGTGGGGCTACACCTTC.